Sequencing of this TCR beta chain was carried out in a study of spatial heterogeneity in lung cancer. Germline CDR1 and CDR2: SGHRS and YFSETQ. The CDR3 loop spans 15 amino acids. V shed 0 bases and J 8 bases; nucleotides not matched to a gene: 7. Time point here: sample taken at primary tumor resection. TCRdb re-called the 5' RACE reads through MiXCR, storing one row per CDR3 protein. The sample has 7,600 or so distinct CDR3 sequences; over 6.5% are singletons. The chain couples TRBV5-1 to TRBJ2-1; TRBD1 agrees at 8 bases. The sample in question was PBMCs, obtained at surgery. The sequence came from a male donor with early-stage non-small cell lung cancer. CDR3 in amino acids: CASSLATTGVDEQFF. Written as DNA, the CDR3 is TGCGCCAGCAGCTTGGCCACGACAGGGGTCGATGAGCAGTTCTTC.